This TCR beta chain originates from a study of cytomegalovirus exposure and HLA in healthy donors. Regarding the study as a whole: What a later analysis showed was that several of the most significant clusters appeared linked to common viral pathogens. An analysis that came later showed most CMV-associated TCR beta chains appearing HLA-restricted.

Per germline, CDR1 KGHSH and CDR2 LQKENI. This CDR3 comprises 16 residues. Losses at the gene ends were 3 bases for V and 10 bases for J; bases not matched to a gene: 10. 60 Vbeta and 13 Jbeta primers were used in PCR. Produced via immunoSEQ multiplex PCR; TCRdb's table is partial and in-frame only. Found here are about 170,000 clones, 72% of them singletons; the top ten hold roughly 2.5%. This clone came up once. Its cognate antigen is unknown. This chain joins TRBV18 and TRBJ1-6; 9 bases align to TRBD1. The clonotype was recovered from a human donor in good health. The source material was PBMCs. Here the CDR3 DNA reads TGTGCCAGCTCACCTACCACCGGACAGGGGTGGTCACCCCTCCACTTT. This gives the protein CASSPTTGQGWSPLHF.